The present TCR beta chain was sequenced within a study of cytomegalovirus exposure and HLA in healthy donors. Across the whole study: Samples from HLA-typed donors yielded about 86 million unique TCRs in an early data release. Study-level points and caveats: Accurate HLA-A and HLA-B prediction from TCR beta sequences was reported for most subjects. Rates of TCR association differed by HLA locus in a later analysis, with DRB1 highest and HLA-C lowest.

Vbeta (60) and Jbeta (13) primers were used in the PCR. Clones were sequenced by immunoSEQ multiplex PCR, and TCRdb holds only the in-frame ones, with some missing. The specimen's table records roughly 120,000 clones. On this clone: Antigen specificity is unknown.

The V and J ends lost 1 base and 3 bases, in that order; junction bases with no gene match: 7. Germline assignment: CDR1 SGHDT and CDR2 YYEEEE. The CDR3 has 16 residues. Specimen: PBMCs. This receptor was obtained from a man aged 30 to 45 in good health and CMV-seronegative. The V gene is TRBV5-6, the J gene TRBJ2-1; 7 bases are shared with TRBD2. The CDR3 DNA is TGTGCCAGCAGCTTGAAGGGGAGGGGATACTACAATGAGCAGTTCTTC. Translation gives CASSLKGRGYYNEQFF.